Following are 8 T cell receptor beta chains from one sample sequenced in a study of blood T cell repertoires in COVID-19. The table came from immunoSEQ multiplex PCR; TCRdb's copy has only in-frame clones and leaves some out. The sample has some 190,000 clones, under 90% seen once. What was sequenced was peripheral blood. These receptors were collected from a human donor in a cohort sampled during active COVID-19.

This chain connects TRBV19 to TRBJ1-5; no clear D gene. From germline, CDR1 is LNHDA and CDR2 SQIVND (reference sequence). The CDR3 runs 16 residues. V was shortened by 3 bases and J by 5 bases, with 17 bases between the two germline ends. The DNA of the CDR3 is TGTGCCAGTAGTATGGCCGCAATCGAACCTGATCAGCCCCAGCATTTT. It translates to CASSMAAIEPDQPQHF.

The rearrangement joins TRBV11-2 to TRBJ1-5; TRBD1 might be the D (6 bases). Germline V gives CDR1 SGHAT, CDR2 FQNNGV. The CDR3 is made up of 14 amino acids. V lost 3 bases to trimming and J lost 7 bases, with 13 bases between them. The CDR3 DNA reads TGTGCCAGCAGCTTGAACAGGGTGGGACAGCCCCAGCATTTT. Its protein is CASSLNRVGQPQHF.

V gene TRBV5-8 combines with J gene TRBJ1-2, with 7 bases that match TRBD1. Trimming cost V 4 bases and J 7 bases; bases outside gene matches: 10. This CDR3 comprises 14 residues. Germline assignment: CDR1 SGHTS and CDR2 YDEGEE. The CDR3 DNA sequence: TGTGCCAGCAGCAGAGAACAGGGGCTTGGTGGCTACACCTTC. Translated, it gives CASSREQGLGGYTF.

The V call is TRBV3-1 (or the pseudogene TRBV3-2), the J call TRBJ1-6; no clear D gene. CDR3 length: 15 residues. The V gene's germline CDR1 is LGHDT and CDR2 YNNKEL (reference sequence). V lost 0 bases, J lost 10 bases, and 13 bases lay in between. CDR3 in amino acids: CASSQDFGAGSPLHF. CDR3 in DNA: TGTGCCAGCAGCCAAGACTTCGGAGCGGGCTCACCCCTCCACTTT.

The V and J genes are TRBV19 and TRBJ1-5; D gene uncertain. Germline V CDR1 and CDR2: LNHDA, SQIVND (reference sequence). Trimming took off 4 bases at V and 1 base at J, with 8 bases between the two ends. The CDR3 contains 14 residues. CDR3 DNA: TGTGCCAGTAGTACCCAAAGCAGCAATCAGCCCCAGCATTTT. Translated, it gives CASSTQSSNQPQHF. Full variable domain (missing parts from reference TRBV19 and TRBJ1-5): DGGITQSPKYLFRKEGQNVTLSCEQNLNHDAMYWYRQDPGQGLRLIYYSQIVNDFQKGDIAEGYSVSREKKESFPLTVTSAQKNPTAFYLCASSTQSSNQPQHFGDGTRLSIL.

The chain uses TRBV6-1 and TRBJ1-3; D might be TRBD1 (5 bases). The germline V and J ends were trimmed by 0 bases and 1 base, with 22 bases remaining between them. The V gene's germline CDR1 is MNHNS and CDR2 SASEGT. The CDR3 is made up of 20 amino acids. The CDR3 DNA is TGTGCCAGCAGTGAAGCCAGGGTTTTTGTCCGCCAGTTTTCTGGAAACACCATATATTTT. Protein sequence: CASSEARVFVRQFSGNTIYF.

In its sample, this clone was seen a few times. The V gene is TRBV28, the J gene TRBJ2-7; maybe TRBD2 (5 bases). Per germline, CDR1 MDHEN and CDR2 SYDVKM. The CDR3 is made up of 14 amino acids. The V gene lost 3 bases and the J gene lost 4 bases, with 13 bases spanning the gap. The CDR3 DNA reads as TGTGCCAGCAGTTTTTTGGGAGCGGCTTACGAGCAGTACTTC. It codes for CASSFLGAAYEQYF.

The gene calls are TRBV5-6 and TRBJ1-3; 8 bases align to TRBD1. Germline loops: CDR1 SGHDT, CDR2 YYEEEE. The CDR3 contains 13 residues. Trimming at V came to 2 bases and at J to 7 bases, leaving 2 bases not matched to a gene. As DNA, the CDR3 is TGTGCCAGCAGCTTCCGGGACAGGAACACCATATATTTT. This translates into CASSFRDRNTIYF.